This TCR beta chain was recorded in a study of blood T cell repertoires in COVID-19. Trimming removed 3 bases from V and 5 bases from J, with 5 bases in between. Per the germline V gene, CDR1 is SEHNR and CDR2 is FQNEAQ (reference sequence). The CDR3 extends over 12 amino acids. Assay: immunoSEQ multiplex PCR; the TCRdb copy retains only in-frame clones and omits some. Counted here are hundreds of thousands of clones, roughly 84% occurring once; the ten biggest clones make up approximately 6.6%. V gene TRBV7-9 combines with J gene TRBJ2-1; D is possibly TRBD1 (5 bases). The sample comprised PBMCs or T cells enriched from blood (not recorded which). The TCR comes from a woman between 35 and 50 years old who had recovered from COVID-19. The CDR3 sequence: CASSLTDNEQFF. In nucleotides, the CDR3 is TGTGCCAGCAGCTTGACAGACAATGAGCAGTTCTTC.